The clone carrying this TCR beta chain appeared many times. Its antigen is not identified. RNA transcripts served as the template for amplifying TCR beta CDR3 regions. The primer set for the first-round RT-PCR of the TCR CDR3 was HTBI. TCRdb reprocessed the multiplex PCR reads via MiXCR and lists one record per CDR3 protein. The sample has 400,000 to 600,000 distinct CDR3 sequences, about 16% seen once. These data are taken from a study of T cells in Graves' hyperthyroidism and ophthalmopathy. General study points: Ophthalmopathy was told apart from stable hyperthyroidism by a 13 V-J model.

V was pared by 4 bases and J by 5 bases, with 15 bases between. The CDR3 spans 15 residues. The germline gives CDR1 PRHDT, CDR2 FYEKMQ (reference sequence). Uncontrolled infection, other autoimmune disease, pregnancy and lactation each barred patients from inclusion. Each 10 ml fresh peripheral blood draw supplied the PBMCs. The clonotype comes from a woman under 40 with Graves' ophthalmopathy. Material: blood. The rearrangement uses TRBV13 and TRBJ2-4; D could derive from TRBD1 or TRBD2 (5 bases each). CDR3 protein: CASSSTSGQQNIQYF. CDR3 bases: TGTGCCAGCAGCTCAACCTCGGGGCAGCAAAACATTCAGTACTTC.